Listed here are 10 T cell receptor beta chains from one sample, sequenced in a study of immune cell composition in non-small cell lung cancer. Profiled with immunoSEQ multiplex PCR; TCRdb holds only in-frame clones, not every one. This table holds 7,300 or so clones, around 82% found once. The sample consisted of lung tumor tissue. The receptors derive from a human donor with non-small cell lung cancer.

This rearrangement joins TRBV28 to TRBJ1-2, with unresolved D. This CDR3 has 14 amino acids. With 4 bases removed from V and 8 bases from J, the gap between germline ends came to 17 bases. The germline CDR1 and CDR2 sequences are MDHEN and SYDVKM. The CDR3 bases are TGTGCCAGCAGTTCCTATTGGGCCGGAGGAGGCTACACCTTC. It codes for CASSSYWAGGGYTF.

In this sample, this clone turned up a few times. The chain carries TRBV7-2 and TRBJ2-7; TRBD1 agrees at 10 bases. The germline CDR1 and CDR2 sequences are SGHTA and FQGNSA. The CDR3 contains 14 residues. The J segment lost 1 base and the V segment lost 3 bases, leaving 0 bases of the junction unmatched. The CDR3 here is CASSLDRGSYEQYF. The DNA of the CDR3 is TGTGCCAGCAGCTTGGACAGGGGGTCCTACGAGCAGTACTTC.

The rearrangement joins TRBV6-5 to TRBJ1-2; tentative D call: TRBD1 (5 bases). CDR3 length equals 14 residues. Trimming left V 7 bases short and J 7 bases short, with 19 bases between. CDR1 is MNHEY, CDR2 SVGAGI, per germline. DNA of the CDR3: TGTGCCAGCACCCCAGGGTCCCTCTCGACTGGCTACACCTTC. It is translated as CASTPGSLSTGYTF.

The V and J genes are TRBV28 and TRBJ1-1; unclear D gene. Trimming took 5 bases from V and 13 from J, leaving 20 bases between them. The CDR3 loop spans 13 amino acids. Germline V CDR1 and CDR2: MDHEN, SYDVKM. The CDR3 loop is CASSGTPIRTGFF. The DNA of the CDR3 is TGTGCCAGCAGTGGTACCCCGATAAGGACGGGTTTCTTT.

This clone was seen more than once but under ten times. This chain links TRBV4-1 with TRBJ2-7, with D possibly matching TRBD2 (7 bases). Trimming took off 0 bases at V and 6 bases at J, with 18 bases between the two ends. The CDR3 runs 16 residues. The germline V gene encodes CDR1 MGHRA and CDR2 YSYEKL. CDR3: CASSQDLGGGYSEQYF. The CDR3 region has the DNA TGCGCCAGCAGCCAAGATTTGGGGGGGGGCTACTCCGAGCAGTACTTC.

The chain carries TRBV11-3 and TRBJ2-7; D is possibly TRBD1 (5 bases). The CDR3 has 13 residues. CDR1 and CDR2 from the germline V gene are SGHNT and YENEEA. V was cut by 3 bases and J by 7 bases, with 13 bases left in between. CDR3 nucleotide sequence: TGTGCCAGCAGCTTTTTGGGCAAGGGGGAGCAGTACTTC. It yields the protein CASSFLGKGEQYF.

This clone was seen only once. The gene calls are TRBV13 and TRBJ2-7; TRBD1 might be the D (6 bases). The V end was cut by 11 bases, the J end by 2 bases, with 13 bases between. This CDR3 region has 12 residues. CDR1 and CDR2 from the germline V gene are PRHDT and FYEKMQ (reference sequence). The CDR3 DNA follows: TGTGCCTCCTCCAGGGGCACCTACGAGCAGTACTTC. It translates to CASSRGTYEQYF.

Here the CDR3 reads CASSVDRASTDTQYF. The CDR3 region has the DNA TGTGCCAGTAGTGTGGACAGGGCCAGCACAGATACGCAGTATTTT. The chain uses TRBV19 and TRBJ2-3; 8 bases map to TRBD1. From germline, CDR1 is LNHDA and CDR2 SQIVND (reference sequence). Germline trimming cut 5 bases from V and 0 bases from J; bases unmatched to any gene: 4. CDR3 size: 15 residues.

This clone was recorded once. This sequence joins TRBV11-1 and TRBJ1-1; 7 bases are shared with TRBD1. This CDR3 has 15 amino acids. The germline V gene encodes CDR1 SGHAT and CDR2 FQDESV (reference sequence). Germline trimming cut 1 base from V and 6 bases from J; bases unmatched to any gene: 8. In nucleotides, the CDR3 is TGTGCCAGCAGCTTAGAAGTAGGGGGCTGGGCTGAAGCTTTCTTT. Translating gives CASSLEVGGWAEAFF.

The V and J genes are TRBV7-3 and TRBJ2-5, with D perhaps matching TRBD1 (5 bases). Germline V CDR1 and CDR2: SGHTA, FQGTGA. V was trimmed by 2 bases and J by 3 bases, leaving 7 bases between them. This CDR3 spans 13 amino acids. CDR3 DNA sequence: TGTGCCAGCAGCTTATCGACAGAAGAGACCCAGTACTTC. Amino acid sequence: CASSLSTEETQYF.